The 22 T cell receptor beta chains given below trace back to one sample, sequenced in a study of CD8 T cells in Susac syndrome. Random hexamers were used to reverse transcribe the RNA input (about 0.45 to 1 ug). TCRdb re-called the immunoSEQ multiplex PCR reads through MiXCR, storing one row per CDR3 protein. The profile shows about 150,000 distinct CDR3 sequences, approximately 93% of them singletons. The sequencing sample was made of CD8+ T cells from PBMCs. The receptors were gathered from a human donor with multiple sclerosis.

The rearrangement links TRBV30 to TRBJ1-1; D possibly corresponds to TRBD1 (5 bases). The CDR3 runs 12 residues. Trimming took 5 bases from V and 2 from J, leaving 9 bases between them. Germline lookup yields CDR1 GTSNPN and CDR2 SVGIG (reference sequence). Here the CDR3 reads CAWSQGNTEAFF. The CDR3 bases are TGTGCCTGGTCGCAGGGTAACACTGAAGCTTTCTTT.

V usage is TRBV27 and J usage is TRBJ1-6; TRBD1 matches at 8 bases. Germline V CDR1 and CDR2: MNHEY, SMNVEV (reference sequence). CDR3 length: 16 amino acids. Germline trimming cut 6 bases from V and 7 bases from J; bases unmatched to any gene: 11. The CDR3 protein is CASSTGQGWRNSPLHF. The CDR3 DNA reads as TGTGCCAGCAGCACTGGACAGGGATGGAGGAATTCACCCCTCCACTTT.

J is TRBJ2-7 and V is TRBV20-1, with TRBD2 matching 12 bases. The germline CDR1 and CDR2 sequences are DFQATT and SNEGSKA (reference sequence). The CDR3 sequence is 15 residues long. V was pared by 1 base and J by 5 bases, with 6 bases of the junction left unmatched. DNA for the CDR3: TGCAGTGCTAGAGGTCCTAGCGGGGGGGTGGACGAGCAGTACTTC. Translation gives CSARGPSGGVDEQYF.

This rearrangement joins TRBV13 to TRBJ2-2, with D unclear. Germline values: CDR1 PRHDT, CDR2 FYEKMQ (reference sequence). Trimming removed 8 bases at V and 3 bases at J, with 10 bases between. The CDR3 is made up of 13 amino acids. The CDR3 region has the DNA TGTGCCAGCCATATGGGCCACACCGGGGAGCTGTTTTTT. Amino acid sequence: CASHMGHTGELFF.

The chain links TRBV30 to TRBJ2-7, with D perhaps TRBD1 or TRBD2 (5 bases each). Germline CDR1 GTSNPN, CDR2 SVGIG (reference sequence). The CDR3 has 15 residues. V was cut by 4 bases and J by 2 bases, with 18 bases left in between. The CDR3 DNA reads as TGTGCCTGGACAATCCCCGGGACCAAACCCTACGAGCAGTACTTC. The encoded protein is CAWTIPGTKPYEQYF.

The chain carries TRBV14 and TRBJ2-7; no reliable D call. Germline CDR1 and CDR2: SGHDN and FVKESK. V dropped 0 bases and J dropped 3 bases, with 9 bases sitting between them. The CDR3 length is 14 residues. Here the CDR3 reads CASSQESTVYEQYF. DNA for the CDR3: TGTGCCAGCAGCCAAGAAAGCACGGTCTACGAGCAGTACTTC. The variable domain in full, with the rest retrieved from reference TRBV14 and TRBJ2-7, is EAGVTQFPSHSVIEKGQTVTLRCDPISGHDNLYWYRRVMGKEIKFLLHFVKESKQDESGMPNNRFLAERTGGTYSTLKVQPAELEDSGVYFCASSQESTVYEQYFGPGTRLTVT.

The gene calls are TRBV6-4 and TRBJ2-3; D is possibly TRBD1 (5 bases). Germline CDR1 is MRHNA and CDR2 is SNTAGT. V lost 0 bases to trimming and J lost 3 bases, with 10 bases between them. This CDR3 region has 15 residues. The CDR3 reads CASSDSARDTDTQYF. DNA for the CDR3: TGTGCCAGCAGTGACTCGGCCAGGGATACAGATACGCAGTATTTT.

V usage is TRBV7-9 and J usage is TRBJ1-1; D gene ambiguous. The CDR3 is made up of 11 amino acids. Trimming removed 4 bases at V and 3 bases at J, with 3 bases between. Germline lookup yields CDR1 SEHNR and CDR2 FQNEAQ (reference sequence). This CDR3 reads CASSYDTEAFF. DNA for the CDR3: TGTGCCAGCAGCTACGACACTGAAGCTTTCTTT.

This CDR3 reads CASSRTGRGANVLTF. The CDR3 nucleotides are TGTGCCAGCAGCAGAACAGGGAGGGGGGCCAACGTCCTGACTTTC. The V and J genes are TRBV7-9 and TRBJ2-6; D assignment may be TRBD1 or TRBD2 (6 bases each). Trimming removed 5 bases from V and 4 bases from J, with 12 bases in between. The CDR3 runs to 15 residues. From germline, CDR1 is SEHNR and CDR2 FQNEAQ (reference sequence).

This clonotype appeared a few times. The rearrangement links TRBV20-1 to TRBJ2-1, with no clear D. CDR3 length: 9 amino acids. Trimming removed 3 bases from V and 9 bases from J, with 3 bases in between. Germline V lookup: CDR1 DFQATT, CDR2 SNEGSKA (reference sequence). The CDR3 sequence: CSASTEQFF. CDR3 coding DNA: TGCAGTGCTAGTACTGAGCAGTTCTTC.

In nucleotides, the CDR3 is TGTGCCAGCCGAAGGGCCTCCGCTAACTATGGCTACACCTTC. Its translation: CASRRASANYGYTF. The rearrangement uses TRBV7-2 and TRBJ1-2, with D uncertain. The length of the CDR3 is 14 residues. Germline CDR1 and CDR2: SGHTA and FQGNSA. The V and J ends lost 8 bases and 0 bases respectively, with 13 bases between them.

This chain uses TRBV29-1 with TRBJ1-3, with D maybe TRBD1 (5 bases). There are 14 residues in the CDR3. V was cut by 3 bases and J by 14 bases, with 23 bases left in between. Germline CDR1 and CDR2: SQVTM and ANQGSEA. CDR3 loop: CSVESMDPWAGVYF. The DNA for the CDR3 is TGCAGCGTTGAGAGCATGGACCCCTGGGCGGGGGTATATTTT.

The chain combines TRBV14 with TRBJ2-2; TRBD1 matches at 8 bases. The CDR3 consists of 15 residues. Germline lookup yields CDR1 SGHDN and CDR2 FVKESK. V was pared by 4 bases and J by 7 bases, with 8 bases of the junction left unmatched. The CDR3 reads CASSPFGQGYGELFF. DNA for the CDR3: TGTGCCAGCAGCCCATTCGGACAGGGATACGGGGAGCTGTTTTTT. Full variable domain (rest looked up from reference TRBV14 and TRBJ2-2): EAGVTQFPSHSVIEKGQTVTLRCDPISGHDNLYWYRRVMGKEIKFLLHFVKESKQDESGMPNNRFLAERTGGTYSTLKVQPAELEDSGVYFCASSPFGQGYGELFFGEGSRLTVL.

This clonotype was picked up one time. The CDR3 protein is CAWSDSTGLAGGPGEQFF. For the CDR3, the DNA is TGTGCCTGGAGCGATTCTACGGGACTAGCGGGGGGGCCGGGTGAGCAGTTCTTC. This rearrangement joins TRBV30 to TRBJ2-1; 16 bases match TRBD2. CDR3 length: 18 residues. J gave up 9 bases and V 3 bases, and 14 bases lay outside the gene matches. The germline V gene has CDR1 GTSNPN and CDR2 SVGIG (reference sequence).

The genes are TRBV7-9 and TRBJ1-4, with D unresolved. CDR1 and CDR2 (germline): SEHNR, FQNEAQ (reference sequence). The CDR3 covers 15 residues. V lost 5 bases, J lost 8 bases, and 18 bases lay in between. The CDR3 sequence: CASSANLGGEEKLFF. CDR3 in DNA: TGTGCCAGCAGCGCGAACCTTGGAGGAGAGGAAAAACTGTTTTTT. The variable domain in full, completed from reference TRBV7-9 and TRBJ1-4, reads DTGVSQNPRHKITKRGQNVTFRCDPISEHNRLYWYRQTLGQGPEFLTYFQNEAQLEKSRLLSDRFSAERPKGSFSTLEIQRTEQGDSAMYLCASSANLGGEEKLFFGSGTQLSVL.

The chain uses TRBV27 and TRBJ1-2; no definite D call. Germline CDR1 reads MNHEY; CDR2 reads SMNVEV (reference sequence). CDR3 size: 13 residues. V was cut by 0 bases and J by 5 bases, with 7 bases left in between. The DNA for the CDR3 is TGTGCCAGCAGTTTATCCCCGATATATGGCTACACCTTC. It translates to CASSLSPIYGYTF.

V gene TRBV20-1 combines with J gene TRBJ1-2; no reliable D call. Deletions cut 5 bases from V and 2 bases from J, with 12 bases between. Germline CDR1 reads DFQATT; CDR2 reads SNEGSKA (reference sequence). This CDR3 comprises 13 residues. CDR3 sequence (DNA): TGCAGTGCTCCCTCGACTGAGAACTATGGCTACACCTTC. Translation: CSAPSTENYGYTF.

This chain links TRBV5-1 with TRBJ1-6; D is uncertain. The CDR3 contains 15 residues. The V and J ends lost 4 bases and 7 bases respectively, with 15 bases between them. Germline loops: CDR1 SGHRS, CDR2 YFSETQ. CDR3 DNA: TGCGCCAGCAGCCCGACTCGGGCAGTCAATTCACCCCTCCACTTT. Its translation: CASSPTRAVNSPLHF.

V gene TRBV18 combines with J gene TRBJ1-1; 10 bases fit TRBD1. The germline V gene has CDR1 KGHSH and CDR2 LQKENI. CDR3 size: 16 residues. The V gene end was trimmed by 2 bases and the J gene end by 7 bases; junction bases not matched to a gene: 10. The CDR3, as DNA: TGTGCCAGCTCACCATTAGACAGGGGGCGGGAGAGTGAAGCTTTCTTT. This translates into CASSPLDRGRESEAFF.

The chain joins TRBV7-9 to TRBJ1-1; D perhaps matches TRBD1 (5 bases). Germline CDR1 SEHNR, CDR2 FQNEAQ (reference sequence). The CDR3 is 18 amino acids. V was pared by 4 bases and J by 3 bases, with 24 bases between. The CDR3 DNA sequence: TGTGCCAGCAGCTCCCCCTCGGCCCAGGGTTGGGTTCACACTGAAGCTTTCTTT. Translating it yields CASSSPSAQGWVHTEAFF.

This clonotype was recorded once. The chain is built from TRBV28 and TRBJ2-5, with 10 bases matching TRBD2. The ends lost 6 bases at V and 9 bases at J; junction bases unmatched: 10. The CDR3 length is 14 residues. CDR1 is MDHEN and CDR2 is SYDVKM in the germline V gene. CDR3 nucleotide sequence: TGTGCCAGCAGCCCCCTAGCGGGGGTTGAGGCCCAGTACTTC. It is translated as CASSPLAGVEAQYF. Variable domain in full (rest from reference TRBV28 and TRBJ2-5): DVKVTQSSRYLVKRTGEKVFLECVQDMDHENMFWYRQDPGLGLRLIYFSYDVKMKEKGDIPEGYSVSREKKERFSLILESASTNQTSMYLCASSPLAGVEAQYFGPGTRLLVL.

The chain links TRBV19 to TRBJ1-5; D gene ambiguous. In germline, CDR1 is LNHDA, CDR2 SQIVND (reference sequence). V dropped 1 base and J dropped 2 bases, with 6 bases sitting between them. The CDR3 spans 14 residues. The CDR3 sequence: CASSIVSGNQPQHF. CDR3 DNA sequence: TGTGCCAGTAGTATAGTATCGGGCAATCAGCCCCAGCATTTT.